The clone carrying this TCR beta chain was counted a few times. The data derive from a study of beta chain features in type 1 diabetes. This CDR3 is built from 14 residues. The germline V gene encodes CDR1 MGHRA and CDR2 YSYEKL. Trimming shortened V by 3 bases and J by 5 bases, and 14 bases separated the two germline ends. The isolated RNA, all of it, was reverse transcribed, so expressed TCRB transcripts were what got sequenced. Sequencing used immunoSEQ multiplex PCR; TCRdb keeps in-frame clones, though not all of them. This sample yields fewer than 650,000 clones, of which 15% to 19% are seen a single time; roughly 0.098% belongs to the top ten.

The chain has TRBV4-1 and TRBJ2-7, with a weak D call TRBD2 (6 bases). The source is a man younger than 35 in good health. Material for sequencing was naive CD4+ T cells from blood. The CDR3 region has the DNA TGCGCCAGCAGCCACCCGGGACTTGAGGACGAGCAGTACTTC. Protein product: CASSHPGLEDEQYF.